This TCR beta chain was identified in a study of pediatric ulcerative colitis. Assay used: immunoSEQ multiplex PCR; TCRdb lists only in-frame clones, some missing. The repertoire holds 40,000 to 60,000 clones, with 78% as singletons. Rectal tissue came from one to two pinch biopsies taken at colonoscopy. Material for sequencing was gut tissue. This sequence originates from a girl between 5 and 17 years old with moderate ulcerative colitis.

The CDR3 DNA is TGTGCCAGCAGTGGGACCATAAACACCGGGGAGCTGTTTTTT. This translates into CASSGTINTGELFF. The gene calls are TRBV6-5 and TRBJ2-2, with D perhaps TRBD1 or TRBD2 (5 bases each). The V and J ends lost 5 bases and 2 bases respectively, with 9 bases between them. Germline CDR1 reads MNHEY; CDR2 reads SVGAGI. CDR3 length equals 14 residues.